This TCR beta chain was observed in a study of T-cell reconstitution after alpha-beta-depleted transplantation in children. The TCRbeta library was prepared with unique molecular identifiers. In TCRdb, the PCR reads were re-called with MiXCR into one record per CDR3 protein. The table lists 490,000 or so distinct CDR3 sequences, 12% of them singletons. Trimming pared 3 bases from V and 4 bases from J, leaving 17 bases between. The V gene's germline CDR1 is DFQATT and CDR2 SNEGSKA (reference sequence). The CDR3 has 15 residues. This chain connects TRBV20-1 to TRBJ2-3; TRBD2 is a possible D gene (6 bases). This receptor was identified in a human donor who donated a stem cell graft to a child with combined immunodeficiency. Sequencing used PBMCs from the stem cell graft donor, obtained from the stem cell graft. CDR3 protein: CSASRFAGSPDTQYF. In DNA form, the CDR3 reads TGCAGTGCTAGCCGTTTTGCGGGATCCCCAGATACGCAGTATTTT.